The 5 T cell receptor beta chains reported below all come from one sample, sequenced in a study of CD8 T cells in ankylosing spondylitis. Findings of the study overall: Seemingly distinctive of ankylosing spondylitis blood was a TCR beta motif formed by eight highly homologous variants.

No cognate antigen is known for these TCRs. Via MiXCR, TCRdb re-called the 5' RACE reads, giving one row per CDR3 protein. The repertoire holds roughly 350,000 distinct CDR3 sequences, with approximately 8.2% as singletons. Source material: blood, either unsorted or a sorted T cell fraction (not recorded which). These receptors were taken from a male donor with ankylosing spondylitis.

The sample holds many counts of this clonotype. The chain recombines TRBV5-1 with TRBJ2-7; 9 bases align to TRBD1. With V trimmed by 0 bases and J by 4 bases, 8 bases remained unmatched. There are 16 residues in the CDR3. Germline V lookup: CDR1 SGHRS, CDR2 YFSETQ. The CDR3 here is CASSLEPTGQGYEQYF. CDR3 nucleotide sequence: TGCGCCAGCAGCTTGGAACCTACGGGACAGGGTTACGAGCAGTACTTC.

This chain uses TRBV20-1 with TRBJ2-7, with a weak D call TRBD1 (6 bases). The CDR3 extends over 14 amino acids. Germline CDR1 and CDR2: DFQATT and SNEGSKA (reference sequence). V was pared by 3 bases and J by 4 bases, with 16 bases between. CDR3: CSASGTGIGYEQYF. In DNA form, the CDR3 reads TGCAGTGCTAGTGGAACAGGGATAGGGTACGAGCAGTACTTC.

This clonotype has at least ten counts. V gene TRBV29-1 combines with J gene TRBJ2-1; D may correspond to TRBD1 or TRBD2 (5 bases each). From germline, CDR1 is SQVTM and CDR2 ANQGSEA. This CDR3 contains 11 residues. Trimming stripped 8 bases from V and 5 bases from J, with 10 bases between. The CDR3 protein is CSYGADNEQFF. The CDR3 DNA is TGCAGCTACGGGGCGGACAATGAGCAGTTCTTC.

This clonotype came up a few times. This rearrangement joins TRBV20-1 to TRBJ2-1; D is unresolved. Germline V lookup: CDR1 DFQATT, CDR2 SNEGSKA (reference sequence). Between the trimmed V and J ends, which lost 0 bases and 6 bases, there was a span of 18 bases. The CDR3 contains 16 residues. CDR3 loop: CSAREYGGIGPNEQFF. CDR3 bases: TGCAGTGCTAGAGAGTACGGTGGAATTGGACCCAATGAGCAGTTCTTC.

About this clonotype: Possible read error: a much larger clone is one base away. The chain has TRBV2 and TRBJ1-3; tentative D call: TRBD1 (6 bases). Between the trimmed V and J ends, which lost 5 bases and 0 bases, there was a span of 14 bases. Germline V gene sequence: CDR1 SNHLY, CDR2 FYNNEI. This CDR3 spans 16 amino acids. CDR3 DNA: TGTGCCAGCAGTAAAAGGACAGTACGCTCTGGAAACACCATATATTTT. Amino acid sequence: CASSKRTVRSGNTIYF.